This TCR beta chain was identified in a study of human T cells and chemical hapten exposure (TCRdb year 2021). Looking at the study overall: The libraries were sequenced as a pool, and the TCR yield per sample differed mostly because of small variations in library volumes within the pool. The study tracked peripheral blood TCR repertoire changes in vivo during primary and secondary sensitization to the hapten diphenylcyclopropenone (DPC) in alopecia patients. From each blood RNA sample, both TCR alpha and TCR beta chains were sequenced. Beyond this particular receptor, the publication reports: After repeated subsampling, the strength of the expansion versus patch-test correlation and the threshold at which it became significant changed. The number of TCRs above 1 in 1000 frequency did not change with DPC sensitization; there was no evidence of global repertoire structure alterations.

There are many counts of this clonotype. Its antigen remains unidentified. No per-base quality is available; no much larger clone lies one base away. The library came from 5' RACE. Sequencing was carried out with an Illumina MiSeq. During library preparation, unique molecular identifiers were attached to individual cDNA molecules so that TCRs could be counted in a quantitative, reproducible way. The study's own analysis went as follows. The median number of TCRs per sample was approximately 98,000, ranging from roughly 23,224 to 690,600. The Decombinator software suite was used to annotate V, J and CDR3 in the TCR reads. For PS versus PT1 abundance plots, all samples were subsampled to the same number of TCRs (28,000). Expanded TCRs were defined as absent before sensitization and observed at least eight times at the 2-week time point. TCRdb reprocessing: public reads trimmed at Q25 with fastp, clones called with MiXCR, in-frame beta chains kept. Every CDR3 protein is listed once, alongside the most common genes and DNA of its rows. The V and J calls were not made by the authors but by TCRdb's processing. The sample includes some 78,000 distinct CDR3 sequences, with 6% to 8.5% observed a single time. The top ten clones comprise under 3% of the sample.

V drops 4 bases and J drops 11 bases, leaving 9 bases in between. Based on the germline V gene (reference sequence), the CDR1 and CDR2 sequences are MNHEY and SMNVEV. From its cysteine to its phenylalanine, the CDR3 spans 11 amino acids. Of all the DNA, just the CDR3 is kept, 33 bases in frame from base 1. Unfractionated whole blood was collected in Tempus Blood RNA tubes, and total RNA was extracted from that blood. Four or five healthy volunteers served as TCR sequencing controls and were bled at day 0, 2 weeks and 6 weeks. The chain links TRBV27 with TRBJ2-1, with no confident D gene call. The receptor's source is a male donor in good health. The DNA sequence is as follows: TGTGCCAGCAGTTCCCCAAACCAGCAGTTCTTC. Translated, it gives CASSSPNQQFF.